The 20 T cell receptor beta chains listed next were all sequenced from one sample in a study of blood T cell repertoires in COVID-19 (dated by TCRdb to the early 2020s). Receptor libraries were prepared by the immunoSEQ multiplex PCR assay. TCRdb holds this immuneACCESS table with in-frame rearrangements only. Some clones are missing; in checked studies, unresolved V genes explain under half, and the rest has no known cause. The sample table records 210,000 or so clones; 70% to 90% of these occur just once. The biggest ten clones account for roughly 2.7% of the sample. Sequences were obtained from peripheral blood. Receptors were obtained from a man aged 25 to 45 with COVID-19, enrolled during active disease.

The V call is TRBV28, the J call TRBJ2-7; weak D call: TRBD1 (6 bases). The V end lost 5 bases, the J end lost 5 bases, and 22 bases lay between the germline ends. CDR3 length equals 16 residues. Per germline, CDR1 MDHEN and CDR2 SYDVKM. CDR3 amino acids: CASSPRLTGKRNEQYF. CDR3 DNA sequence: TGTGCCAGCAGTCCCCGCCTTACAGGGAAAAGAAACGAGCAGTACTTC. Drawing the rest from reference TRBV28 and TRBJ2-7, the complete variable domain is DVKVTQSSRYLVKRTGEKVFLECVQDMDHENMFWYRQDPGLGLRLIYFSYDVKMKEKGDIPEGYSVSREKKERFSLILESASTNQTSMYLCASSPRLTGKRNEQYFGPGTRLTVT.

The chain uses TRBV7-9 and TRBJ1-1, with D unclear. The CDR3 covers 12 residues. Germline V gives CDR1 SEHNR, CDR2 FQNEAQ (reference sequence). V lost 7 bases and J lost 1, with 7 bases in between. CDR3 in DNA: TGTGCCAGCAAGAGGGAGAACACTGAAGCTTTCTTT. The encoded protein is CASKRENTEAFF.

The CDR3 reads CASSLASGGTYEQYF. In nucleotides, the CDR3 is TGTGCCAGCAGCCTGGCTAGCGGGGGAACCTACGAGCAGTACTTC. The chain employs TRBV3-1 (or the pseudogene TRBV3-2) and TRBJ2-7, with TRBD2 matching 10 bases. V lost 4 bases and J lost 2; bases outside the gene matches: 5. The CDR3 has 15 residues. CDR1 LGHDT and CDR2 YNNKEL come from the germline V gene (reference sequence).

The chain recombines TRBV24-1 with TRBJ2-7, with D possibly matching TRBD1 (5 bases). V shed 4 bases and J shed 5 bases, with 29 bases lying between them. The germline gives CDR1 KGHDR, CDR2 SFDVKD. The length of the CDR3 is 19 residues. The CDR3 nucleotides read TGTGCCACCAGTGAATTTGATGACCACAGGCTGAAGAAAGGTCACGAGCAGTACTTC. Amino acid sequence: CATSEFDDHRLKKGHEQYF.

The chain's CDR3 is CASTVDRVNTEAFF. CDR3 DNA: TGTGCCAGCACCGTCGACAGGGTGAACACTGAAGCTTTCTTT. V is TRBV28 and J is TRBJ1-1; 7 bases line up with TRBD1. This CDR3 spans 14 amino acids. Germline values: CDR1 MDHEN, CDR2 SYDVKM. V gave up 7 bases and J gave up 0 bases; unmatched junction bases: 5.

This chain uses TRBV19 with TRBJ2-7; 7 nucleotides align to TRBD1. The V gene's germline CDR1 is LNHDA and CDR2 SQIVND (reference sequence). With 3 bases clipped from V and 3 bases from J, the junction kept 5 bases outside the gene matches. The CDR3 loop spans 14 amino acids. The CDR3 is CASSIPGTDYEQYF. CDR3 sequence (DNA): TGTGCCAGTAGTATCCCGGGGACAGACTACGAGCAGTACTTC.

This chain joins TRBV4-2 and TRBJ1-3, with TRBD1 matching 8 bases. J gave up 0 bases and V 3 bases, and 4 bases lay outside the gene matches. The germline CDR1 and CDR2 sequences are LGHNA and YNFKEQ. This CDR3 comprises 16 residues. This CDR3 reads CASSQETGVSGNTIYF. In nucleotides, the CDR3 is TGTGCCAGCAGCCAGGAGACAGGGGTCTCTGGAAACACCATATATTTT.

The genes are TRBV7-9 and TRBJ2-1; 8 bases line up with TRBD1. V lost 5 bases to trimming and J lost 0 bases; unmatched junction nucleotides: 12. The CDR3 has 18 amino acids. CDR1 is SEHNR, CDR2 FQNEAQ, per germline (reference sequence). The CDR3 sequence: CASSHPNDRGGSYNEQFF. The CDR3 DNA sequence: TGTGCCAGCAGCCACCCCAACGACAGGGGAGGCTCCTACAATGAGCAGTTCTTC.

The J gene is TRBJ2-3, the V gene TRBV2, with D unresolved. This CDR3 region has 14 residues. Germline V gene lookup returns CDR1 SNHLY and CDR2 FYNNEI. V was trimmed by 4 bases and J by 3 bases, leaving 11 bases between them. In DNA, the CDR3 is TGTGCCAGCAGTGGATCTCAGGTGACAGATACGCAGTATTTT. It translates to CASSGSQVTDTQYF.

This clone was counted between two and nine times. The rearrangement uses TRBV3-1 (or the pseudogene TRBV3-2) and TRBJ1-1, with no clear D. Between the trimmed V and J ends, which lost 0 bases and 3 bases, there was a span of 14 bases. CDR1 LGHDT and CDR2 YNNKEL come from the germline V gene (reference sequence). CDR3 size: 16 residues. Here the CDR3 reads CASSQDFSREYTEAFF. In DNA, the CDR3 is TGTGCCAGCAGCCAAGATTTTTCCCGTGAGTACACTGAAGCTTTCTTT.

V and J are TRBV3-1 (or the pseudogene TRBV3-2) and TRBJ2-5, with D perhaps TRBD1 (5 bases). This CDR3 has 12 amino acids. CDR1 is LGHDT and CDR2 is YNNKEL in the germline V gene (reference sequence). V was shortened by 1 base and J by 8 bases, with 8 bases between the two germline ends. The CDR3 loop reads CASSQGDSTQYF. The CDR3 nucleotides are TGTGCCAGCAGCCAAGGTGACAGCACCCAGTACTTC.

In its sample, this clone was seen once. The chain joins TRBV19 to TRBJ2-3; TRBD1 agrees at 9 bases. Germline loops: CDR1 LNHDA, CDR2 SQIVND (reference sequence). After removal of 5 bases from V and 2 bases from J, the junction contained 5 bases not matched to a gene. This CDR3 comprises 15 residues. CDR3 loop: CASSVGTGITDTQYF. CDR3 nucleotides: TGTGCCAGTAGTGTCGGGACAGGGATCACAGATACGCAGTATTTT.

The chain combines TRBV19 with TRBJ2-3, with 8 bases fitting TRBD2. The CDR3 is made up of 16 amino acids. Unmatched junction bases numbered 8, after V lost 4 bases and J lost 2 bases. Germline V CDR1 and CDR2: LNHDA, SQIVND (reference sequence). CDR3 residues: CASSTRLATTTDTQYF. Written as DNA, the CDR3 is TGTGCCAGTAGTACTCGACTAGCGACCACCACAGATACGCAGTATTTT.

The chain links TRBV5-1 to TRBJ2-3, with TRBD2 as a possible D gene (7 bases). The length of the CDR3 is 16 residues. Germline values: CDR1 SGHRS, CDR2 YFSETQ. The V and J ends lost 4 bases and 1 base respectively, with 16 bases between them. The CDR3 region has the DNA TGCGCCAGCAGCGGCGGGGGCGGGATACGCACAGATACGCAGTATTTT. Encoded protein: CASSGGGGIRTDTQYF. Based on the CDR3 plus reference TRBV5-1 and TRBJ2-3, the full variable domain is KAGVTQTPRYLIKTRGQQVTLSCSPISGHRSVSWYQQTPGQGLQFLFEYFSETQRNKGNFPGRFSGRQFSNSRSEMNVSTLELGDSALYLCASSGGGGIRTDTQYFGPGTRLTVL.

The genes are TRBV5-6 and TRBJ2-1; D might be TRBD1 (6 bases). Trimming left V 1 base short and J 10 bases short, with 12 bases between. CDR3 size: 13 residues. Looked up from germline, CDR1 is SGHDT and CDR2 is YYEEEE. CDR3 residues: CASSLPGVGEQFF. CDR3 sequence (DNA): TGTGCCAGCAGCTTGCCAGGGGTCGGGGAGCAGTTCTTC.

The gene calls are TRBV7-8 and TRBJ1-2; 9 nucleotides match TRBD1. Trimming cost V 0 bases and J 3 bases; bases outside gene matches: 8. Germline V gene lookup returns CDR1 SGHVS and CDR2 FQNEAQ. The CDR3 has 17 amino acids. The CDR3 region is CASSLAGQGIGYYGYTF. In DNA, the CDR3 is TGTGCCAGCAGCTTAGCAGGACAGGGGATAGGCTACTATGGCTACACCTTC.

The chain combines TRBV6-2 or TRBV6-3 with TRBJ2-5, with TRBD2 as a possible D gene (6 bases). CDR3 length: 16 residues. Germline CDR1 and CDR2: MNHEY and SVGEGT. V gave up 2 bases and J gave up 5 bases, with 18 bases separating them. Here the CDR3 reads CASSYGASTGGETQYF. In DNA form, the CDR3 reads TGTGCCAGCAGTTACGGCGCTAGCACCGGAGGGGAGACCCAGTACTTC.

The chain is built from TRBV24-1 and TRBJ2-7; TRBD2 agrees at 16 bases. The CDR3 totals 17 residues. Germline V gene lookup returns CDR1 KGHDR and CDR2 SFDVKD. The ends lost 4 bases at V and 5 bases at J; junction bases unmatched: 7. The CDR3 sequence is CATSEHGTSGGAHEQYF. As DNA, the CDR3 is TGTGCCACCAGTGAACACGGGACTAGCGGGGGGGCCCACGAGCAGTACTTC.

The genes are TRBV5-5 and TRBJ1-2; D is unresolved. Germline V lookup: CDR1 SGHKS, CDR2 YYEKEE (reference sequence). Trimming took 1 base from V and 8 from J, leaving 18 bases between them. CDR3 length: 15 amino acids. The CDR3 spells CASSLNPGLGRGYTF. The DNA of the CDR3 is TGTGCCAGCAGCTTGAACCCTGGCTTAGGGAGGGGCTACACCTTC. Full variable domain (remainder filled in from reference TRBV5-5 and TRBJ1-2): DAGVTQSPTHLIKTRGQQVTLRCSPISGHKSVSWYQQVLGQGPQFIFQYYEKEERGRGNFPDRFSARQFPNYSSELNVNALLLGDSALYLCASSLNPGLGRGYTFGSGTRLTVV.

The chain has TRBV5-4 and TRBJ1-4; weak D call: TRBD1 (5 bases). Trimming left V 4 bases short and J 3 bases short, with 16 bases between. From germline, CDR1 is SGHNT and CDR2 YYREEE (reference sequence). This CDR3 comprises 16 residues. The CDR3 reads CASSPRSGVANEKLFF. CDR3 sequence (DNA): TGTGCCAGCAGCCCCAGGTCGGGGGTGGCTAATGAAAAACTGTTTTTT.